The text below deals with one T cell receptor beta chain. Its antigen is unknown. This sample is drawn from a study of blood T cells in healthy people across ages. Study details: Template switching picked up about one barcoded beta molecule for each two T cells.

V lost 1 base, J lost 4 bases, and 16 bases lay in between. From germline, CDR1 is SEHNR and CDR2 FQNEAQ (reference sequence). This CDR3 spans 16 amino acids. A sample-barcoded 5' primer and a J-beta primer mix were used in a second PCR of roughly 7 to 12 cycles. TCRdb ran MiXCR on the 5' RACE reads and lists one entry per CDR3 protein. This table has about 730,000 distinct CDR3 sequences, roughly 43% appearing once. Study conclusions and caveats: Both higher diversity and more naive CD4+ cells marked long-lived donors when set against aged donors.

The chain employs TRBV7-9 and TRBJ1-2; possibly TRBD1 for D (6 bases). This receptor was obtained from a woman aged 55-69 years in good health. The specimen sequenced was blood. CDR3 sequence reads: CASSLDGQDRSYGYTF. For the CDR3, the DNA is TGTGCCAGCAGCTTAGATGGGCAGGACAGATCCTATGGCTACACCTTC.